The TCR beta chain under discussion was sequenced for a study of T-cell memory formation after mild COVID-19. Germline-derived CDR1 and CDR2 are SGHRS and YFSETQ. Trimming stripped 7 bases from V and 4 bases from J, with 6 bases between. The CDR3 length is 11 residues. This clonotype has only a few counts. TCRdb re-called the 5' RACE reads with MiXCR, one entry per CDR3 protein. The table shows 300,000 to 400,000 distinct CDR3 sequences, with approximately 13% occurring only once. The TCR originated in a man younger than 30 who had mild COVID-19 (a few samples of this study predate the infection). Cell type and time point are not known. V is TRBV5-1 and J is TRBJ2-1; the D is unclear. The sequenced sample was PBMCs or a T cell subset sorted from them (not recorded which). CDR3 sequence: CASALYNEQFF. In nucleotides, the CDR3 is TGCGCCAGCGCATTATACAATGAGCAGTTCTTC. Full variable domain (outside the CDR3, taken from reference TRBV5-1 and TRBJ2-1): KAGVTQTPRYLIKTRGQQVTLSCSPISGHRSVSWYQQTPGQGLQFLFEYFSETQRNKGNFPGRFSGRQFSNSRSEMNVSTLELGDSALYLCASALYNEQFFGPGTRLTVL.